These 22 T cell receptor beta chains share one sample of origin, sequenced in a study of beta chain features in type 1 diabetes. The investigators reverse transcribed all of the isolated RNA, so they sequenced expressed TCRB transcripts. The data were produced by immunoSEQ multiplex PCR, yet TCRdb's version contains in-frame clones alone and is incomplete. The sample contains just over 150,000 clones, over 8.5% of which appear only once. Input material: central memory CD4+ T cells from blood. All receptors come from a man in his late teens or twenties in good health.

The gene calls are TRBV19 and TRBJ2-7, with D hard to call. Germline CDR1 reads LNHDA; CDR2 reads SQIVND (reference sequence). The V end lost 9 bases, the J end lost 1 base, and 10 bases lay between the germline ends. The CDR3 sequence is 12 residues long. The CDR3 DNA follows: TGTGCCAGGAAAGGGATTTCCTACGAGCAGTACTTC. It is translated as CARKGISYEQYF.

This clone was observed a handful of times. The CDR3 nucleotides are TGTGCCAGCACCCGTAGGGGGGCCAACGTCCTGACTTTC. Translating gives CASTRRGANVLTF. The chain joins TRBV28 to TRBJ2-6; D gene unclear. Germline CDR1 is MDHEN and CDR2 is SYDVKM. The CDR3 has 13 residues. V was shortened by 7 bases and J by 4 bases, with 8 bases between the two germline ends.

This clone was counted a few times. The chain has TRBV4-3 and TRBJ2-2; D perhaps matches TRBD1 (6 bases). The V end was cut by 0 bases, the J end by 0 bases, with 11 bases between. The CDR3 covers 17 residues. Germline CDR1 reads LGHNA; CDR2 reads YSLEER. The CDR3 here is CASSQEIGQTNTGELFF. The CDR3 region has the DNA TGCGCCAGCAGCCAAGAGATCGGACAGACGAACACCGGGGAGCTGTTTTTT.

The V gene is TRBV15, the J gene TRBJ1-5; D not certain. Germline V gene sequence: CDR1 LNHNV, CDR2 YYDKDF (reference sequence). Trimming removed 2 bases from V and 3 bases from J, with 2 bases in between. The CDR3 runs 12 residues. CDR3 sequence (DNA): TGTGCCACCAGCAGAACCAATCAGCCCCAGCATTTT. Translating gives CATSRTNQPQHF.

The chain couples TRBV30 to TRBJ1-2; D is ambiguous. Germline V gene sequence: CDR1 GTSNPN, CDR2 SVGIG (reference sequence). V lost 5 bases and J 4 bases, leaving 11 bases between the germline ends. This CDR3 is 12 amino acids long. CDR3 coding DNA: TGTGCCTGGGCTCTTCAGTTCTATGGCTACACCTTC. Amino acid sequence: CAWALQFYGYTF.

V and J are TRBV16 and TRBJ1-5; D is ambiguous. CDR1 KGHSY and CDR2 FQNENV come from the germline V gene. CDR3 size: 14 residues. The V gene lost 2 bases and the J gene lost 4 bases, with 9 bases spanning the gap. CDR3 bases: TGTGCCAGCAGCCAAGTGGGATCAAATCAGCCCCAGCATTTT. It translates to CASSQVGSNQPQHF.

This chain links TRBV6-4 with TRBJ2-1, with a possible D match to TRBD1 (6 bases). The length of the CDR3 is 12 residues. Germline V gene sequence: CDR1 MRHNA, CDR2 SNTAGT. V lost 5 bases and J 6 bases, leaving 8 bases between the germline ends. CDR3 bases: TGTGCCAGCAGTCCACAGGGCAATGAGCAGTTCTTC. Protein: CASSPQGNEQFF.

This clone was counted between two and nine times. CDR3 coding DNA: TGTGCCAGCAGCGCATTCGGAACGGTCTACGAGCAGTACTTC. Translating it yields CASSAFGTVYEQYF. V gene TRBV7-9 combines with J gene TRBJ2-7; D ambiguous. The CDR3 covers 14 residues. The V end lost 5 bases, the J end lost 3 bases, and 14 bases lay between the germline ends. From germline, CDR1 is SEHNR and CDR2 FQNEAQ (reference sequence).

This clone has more than one count but fewer than ten. The rearrangement uses TRBV4-2 and TRBJ2-7, with 15 positions matching TRBD2. Looked up from germline, CDR1 is LGHNA and CDR2 is YNFKEQ. The CDR3 spans 16 residues. The ends lost 7 bases at V and 0 bases at J; junction bases unmatched: 4. The CDR3 DNA follows: TGTGCCAGCACCGGGACTAGCGGGAGGAACTCCTACGAGCAGTACTTC. Translation: CASTGTSGRNSYEQYF.

The rearrangement uses TRBV7-2 and TRBJ2-7; D remains ambiguous. CDR1 SGHTA and CDR2 FQGNSA come from the germline V gene. The CDR3 has 14 amino acids. The V and J ends lost 5 bases and 13 bases respectively, with 24 bases between them. This chain's CDR3 is CASSPTSGGILTYF. For the CDR3, the DNA is TGTGCCAGCAGCCCAACCTCTGGCGGTATACTTACCTACTTC. Complete variable domain (other parts from reference TRBV7-2 and TRBJ2-7): GAGVSQSPSNKVTEKGKDVELRCDPISGHTALYWYRQSLGQGLEFLIYFQGNSAPDKSGLPSDRFSAERTGGSVSTLTIQRTQQEDSAVYLCASSPTSGGILTYFGPGTRLTVT.

The chain combines TRBV5-6 with TRBJ2-2, with D uncertain. This CDR3 spans 14 amino acids. Trimming stripped 4 bases from V and 2 bases from J, with 9 bases between. In germline, CDR1 is SGHDT, CDR2 YYEEEE. In DNA form, the CDR3 reads TGTGCCAGCAGCCAAGACACCAACACCGGGGAGCTGTTTTTT. It encodes CASSQDTNTGELFF.

This clone has just a few counts. The J gene is TRBJ2-5, the V gene TRBV29-1, with 7 bases fitting TRBD1. There are 14 residues in the CDR3. The J segment lost 2 bases and the V segment lost 3 bases, leaving 6 bases of the junction unmatched. CDR1 and CDR2 (germline): SQVTM, ANQGSEA. The DNA of the CDR3 is TGCAGCGTTGAGGGTGACAGGGATCAAGAGACCCAGTACTTC. It is translated as CSVEGDRDQETQYF.

The V call is TRBV30, the J call TRBJ2-7, with no clear D. The CDR3 totals 12 residues. Germline values: CDR1 GTSNPN, CDR2 SVGIG (reference sequence). The ends were cut back, 6 bases at V and 1 base at J, with 10 bases in the middle. CDR3 loop: CACNQVSYEQYF. The CDR3 DNA reads TGTGCCTGTAATCAGGTTTCCTACGAGCAGTACTTC.

The gene calls are TRBV28 and TRBJ2-3, with D possibly being TRBD1 (5 bases). V was clipped by 3 bases and J by 2 bases, with 15 bases between them. The CDR3 is made up of 16 amino acids. Germline CDR1 and CDR2: MDHEN and SYDVKM. In DNA, the CDR3 is TGTGCCAGCAGTTTTCTGCAGGGAATCCTCACAGATACGCAGTATTTT. It is translated as CASSFLQGILTDTQYF. The full variable domain, in which reference TRBV28 and TRBJ2-3 provide the parts outside the CDR3, is DVKVTQSSRYLVKRTGEKVFLECVQDMDHENMFWYRQDPGLGLRLIYFSYDVKMKEKGDIPEGYSVSREKKERFSLILESASTNQTSMYLCASSFLQGILTDTQYFGPGTRLTVL.

This clone has a count of ten or more. This sample includes further DNA sequences coding for the same CDR3. The chain uses TRBV7-9 and TRBJ2-3; 9 bases align to TRBD2. Germline V gene data show CDR1 as SEHNR and CDR2 as FQNEAQ (reference sequence). The CDR3 has 14 amino acids. The V and J ends lost 5 bases and 1 base, in that order; junction bases with no gene match: 1. CDR3 bases: TGTGCCAGCAGCCGACTAGCGGGCACAGATACGCAGTATTTT. Encoded protein: CASSRLAGTDTQYF.

Only a few counts were recorded for this clone. The chain employs TRBV7-9 and TRBJ2-7; TRBD1 agrees at 12 bases. Germline lookup yields CDR1 SEHNR and CDR2 FQNEAQ (reference sequence). V lost 2 bases, J lost 5 bases, and 4 bases stayed unmatched. The CDR3 totals 15 residues. CDR3 in DNA: TGTGCCAGCAGCTTAAAAGGGACAGGGGGCCACGAGCAGTACTTC. As protein: CASSLKGTGGHEQYF.

This clone was counted only a few times. The CDR3 DNA reads as TGTGCCAGCAGTTACGGCGGCGGGAACACTGAAGCTTTCTTT. Protein sequence: CASSYGGGNTEAFF. This chain connects TRBV6-6 to TRBJ1-1; no clear D. CDR1 is MNHNY, CDR2 SVGAGI, per germline (reference sequence). CDR3 size: 14 residues. V dropped 2 bases and J dropped 1 base, with 8 bases sitting between them.

J is TRBJ2-7 and V is TRBV28; TRBD2 matches 8 bases. This CDR3 has 13 amino acids. Germline V CDR1 and CDR2: MDHEN, SYDVKM. V lost 5 bases, J lost 3 bases, and 3 bases stayed unmatched. The CDR3 here is CASSAGTSYEQYF. In DNA form, the CDR3 reads TGTGCCAGCAGTGCCGGGACTAGCTACGAGCAGTACTTC.

CDR3 protein: CASSQVSAADTQYF. DNA of the CDR3: TGCGCCAGCAGCCAAGTATCAGCGGCAGATACGCAGTATTTT. This chain links TRBV4-1 with TRBJ2-3, with D perhaps TRBD2 (5 bases). This CDR3 is 14 amino acids long. Germline V gene sequence: CDR1 MGHRA, CDR2 YSYEKL. The V gene lost 1 base and the J gene lost 4 bases, with 9 bases spanning the gap.

This chain joins TRBV6-6 and TRBJ2-1; possibly TRBD2 for D (6 bases). Trimming took 2 bases from V and 7 from J, leaving 15 bases between them. Germline V CDR1 and CDR2: MNHNY, SVGAGI (reference sequence). There are 15 residues in the CDR3. The CDR3 nucleotides read TGTGCCAGCAGTTACACAGCGGATGGGGGGAATGAGCAGTTCTTC. Translation gives CASSYTADGGNEQFF.

The chain carries TRBV7-3 and TRBJ2-3, with 7 bases aligning to TRBD2. CDR3 length: 15 amino acids. The germline CDR1 and CDR2 sequences are SGHTA and FQGTGA. V was pared by 4 bases and J by 0 bases, with 4 bases of the junction left unmatched. CDR3 loop: CASSSPGLSTDTQYF. The CDR3 DNA reads TGTGCCAGCAGCTCTCCGGGACTAAGCACAGATACGCAGTATTTT.

This clone has only a few counts. V is TRBV29-1 and J is TRBJ1-4; D is perhaps TRBD1 (5 bases). Germline V gives CDR1 SQVTM, CDR2 ANQGSEA. V was pared by 3 bases and J by 12 bases, with 17 bases between. The CDR3 totals 13 residues. CDR3 DNA: TGCAGCGTTGACGGCAGGTTCGGGGGGGAACTGTTTTTT. Translation: CSVDGRFGGELFF.